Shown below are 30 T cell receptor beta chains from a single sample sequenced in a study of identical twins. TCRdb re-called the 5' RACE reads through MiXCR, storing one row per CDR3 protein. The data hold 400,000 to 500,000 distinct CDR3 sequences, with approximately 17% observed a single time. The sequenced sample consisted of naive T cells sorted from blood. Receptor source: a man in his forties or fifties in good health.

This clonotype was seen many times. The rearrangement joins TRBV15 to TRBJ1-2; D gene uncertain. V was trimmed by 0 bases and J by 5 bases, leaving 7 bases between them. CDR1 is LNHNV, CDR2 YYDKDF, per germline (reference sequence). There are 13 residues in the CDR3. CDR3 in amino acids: CATSRDEGYGYTF. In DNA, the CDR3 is TGTGCCACCAGCAGAGATGAAGGGTATGGCTACACCTTC.

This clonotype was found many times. CDR3 nucleotides: TGCGCCAGCAGCTTGGTGACATACAATGAGCAGTTCTTC. Its translation is CASSLVTYNEQFF. The V call is TRBV5-1, the J call TRBJ2-1; no definite D call. The germline V gene encodes CDR1 SGHRS and CDR2 YFSETQ. The V end lost 0 bases, the J end lost 4 bases, and 5 bases lay between the germline ends. The CDR3 extends over 13 amino acids.

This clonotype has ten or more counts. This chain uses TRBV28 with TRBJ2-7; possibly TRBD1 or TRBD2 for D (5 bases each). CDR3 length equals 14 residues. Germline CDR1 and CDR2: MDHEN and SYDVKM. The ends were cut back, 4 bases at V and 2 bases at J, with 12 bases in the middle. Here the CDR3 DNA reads TGTGCCAGCAGTTGGTTCAGGGAGACCTACGAGCAGTACTTC. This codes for CASSWFRETYEQYF.

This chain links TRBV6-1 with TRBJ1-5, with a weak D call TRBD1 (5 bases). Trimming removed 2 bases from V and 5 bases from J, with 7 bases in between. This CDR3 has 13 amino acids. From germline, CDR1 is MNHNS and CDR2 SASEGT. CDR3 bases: TGTGCCAGCAGTGAAAGGGGAGATCAGCCCCAGCATTTT. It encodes CASSERGDQPQHF.

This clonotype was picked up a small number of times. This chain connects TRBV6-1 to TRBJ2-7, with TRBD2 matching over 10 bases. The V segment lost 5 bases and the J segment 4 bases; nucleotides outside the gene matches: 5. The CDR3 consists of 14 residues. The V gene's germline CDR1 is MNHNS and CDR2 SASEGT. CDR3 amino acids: CASSLAGEGYEQYF. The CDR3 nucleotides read TGTGCCAGCAGTCTAGCGGGAGAAGGTTACGAGCAGTACTTC.

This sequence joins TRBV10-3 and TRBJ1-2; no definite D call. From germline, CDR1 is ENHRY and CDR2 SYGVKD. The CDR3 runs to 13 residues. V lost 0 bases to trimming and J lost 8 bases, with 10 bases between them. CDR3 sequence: CAISESWGAGYTF. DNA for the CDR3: TGTGCCATCAGTGAGTCGTGGGGTGCGGGCTACACCTTC.

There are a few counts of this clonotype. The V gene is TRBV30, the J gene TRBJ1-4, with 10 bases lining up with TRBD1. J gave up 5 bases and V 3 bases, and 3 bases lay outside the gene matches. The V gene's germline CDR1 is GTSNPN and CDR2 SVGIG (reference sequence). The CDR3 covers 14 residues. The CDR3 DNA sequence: TGTGCCTGGAGGAGGACAGGGGGGAATGAAAAACTGTTTTTT. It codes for CAWRRTGGNEKLFF. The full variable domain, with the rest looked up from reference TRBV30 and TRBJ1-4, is SQTIHQWPATLVQPVGSPLSLECTVEGTSNPNLYWYRQAAGRGLQLLFYSVGIGQISSEVPQNLSASRPQDRQFILSSKKLLLSDSGFYLCAWRRTGGNEKLFFGSGTQLSVL.

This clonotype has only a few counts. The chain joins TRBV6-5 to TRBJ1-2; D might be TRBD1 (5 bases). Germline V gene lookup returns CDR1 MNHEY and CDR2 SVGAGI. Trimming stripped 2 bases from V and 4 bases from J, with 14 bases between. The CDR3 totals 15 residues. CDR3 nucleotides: TGTGCCAGCAGTTACCATCGGGGGAATCTCTATGGCTACACCTTC. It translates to CASSYHRGNLYGYTF.

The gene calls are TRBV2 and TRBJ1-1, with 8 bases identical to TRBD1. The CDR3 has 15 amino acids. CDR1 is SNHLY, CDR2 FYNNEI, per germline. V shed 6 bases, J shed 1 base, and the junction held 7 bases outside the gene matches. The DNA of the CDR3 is TGTGCCAGCAGCCCGGACAGGGTACAGAACACTGAAGCTTTCTTT. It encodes CASSPDRVQNTEAFF.

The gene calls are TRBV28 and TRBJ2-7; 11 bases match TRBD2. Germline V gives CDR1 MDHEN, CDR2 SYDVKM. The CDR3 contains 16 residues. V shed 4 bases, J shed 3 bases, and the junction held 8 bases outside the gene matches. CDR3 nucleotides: TGTGCCAGCAGTTATCGGTTAGCGGGGGGGCTCTACGAGCAGTACTTC. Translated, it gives CASSYRLAGGLYEQYF. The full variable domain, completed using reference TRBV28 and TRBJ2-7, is DVKVTQSSRYLVKRTGEKVFLECVQDMDHENMFWYRQDPGLGLRLIYFSYDVKMKEKGDIPEGYSVSREKKERFSLILESASTNQTSMYLCASSYRLAGGLYEQYFGPGTRLTVT.

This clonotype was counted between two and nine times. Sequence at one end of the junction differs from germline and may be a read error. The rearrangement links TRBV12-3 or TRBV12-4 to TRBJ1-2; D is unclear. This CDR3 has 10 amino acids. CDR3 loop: CASTPPGPAF. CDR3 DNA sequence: TGTGCCAGCACCCCCCCAGGACCAGCCTTC.

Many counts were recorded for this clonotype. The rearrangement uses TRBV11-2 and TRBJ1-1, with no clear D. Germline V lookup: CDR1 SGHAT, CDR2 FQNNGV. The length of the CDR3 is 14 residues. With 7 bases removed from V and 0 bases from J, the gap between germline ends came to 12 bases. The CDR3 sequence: CASTPERMNTEAFF. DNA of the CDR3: TGTGCCAGCACTCCCGAGAGGATGAACACTGAAGCTTTCTTT.

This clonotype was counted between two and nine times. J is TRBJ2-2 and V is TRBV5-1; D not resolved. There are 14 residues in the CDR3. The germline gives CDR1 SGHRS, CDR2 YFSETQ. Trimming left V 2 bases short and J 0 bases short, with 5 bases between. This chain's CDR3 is CASSFDANTGELFF. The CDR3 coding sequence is TGCGCCAGCAGCTTCGATGCGAACACCGGGGAGCTGTTTTTT.

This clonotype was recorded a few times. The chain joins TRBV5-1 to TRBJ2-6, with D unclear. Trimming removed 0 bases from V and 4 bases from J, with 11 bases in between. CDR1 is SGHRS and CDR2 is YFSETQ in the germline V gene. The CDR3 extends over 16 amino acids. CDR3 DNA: TGCGCCAGCAGCTTGGATAGTTGGCGCGGGGCCAACGTCCTGACTTTC. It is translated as CASSLDSWRGANVLTF.

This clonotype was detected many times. The CDR3 DNA sequence: TGTGCCAGCAGCTTGACAGGGCTGAGGAACTATGGCTACACCTTC. It translates to CASSLTGLRNYGYTF. The chain uses TRBV5-8 and TRBJ1-2; maybe TRBD1 (6 bases). CDR3 length: 15 residues. V shed 1 base and J shed 2 bases, with 12 bases lying between them. Germline lookup yields CDR1 SGHTS and CDR2 YDEGEE.

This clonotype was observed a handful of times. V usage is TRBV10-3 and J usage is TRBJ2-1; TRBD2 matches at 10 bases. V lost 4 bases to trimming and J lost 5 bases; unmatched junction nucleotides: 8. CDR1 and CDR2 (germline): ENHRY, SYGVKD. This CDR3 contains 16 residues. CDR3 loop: CAISGSSGGAHNEQFF. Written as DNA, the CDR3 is TGTGCCATCAGTGGTTCTAGCGGGGGTGCCCACAATGAGCAGTTCTTC.

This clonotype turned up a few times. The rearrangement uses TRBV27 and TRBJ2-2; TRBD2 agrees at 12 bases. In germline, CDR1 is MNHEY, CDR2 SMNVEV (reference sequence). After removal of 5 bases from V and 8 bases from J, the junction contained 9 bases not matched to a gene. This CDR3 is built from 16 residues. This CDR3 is CASSRIGLAGGGELFF. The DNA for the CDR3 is TGTGCCAGCAGTCGTATTGGCCTAGCGGGAGGGGGGGAGCTGTTTTTT.

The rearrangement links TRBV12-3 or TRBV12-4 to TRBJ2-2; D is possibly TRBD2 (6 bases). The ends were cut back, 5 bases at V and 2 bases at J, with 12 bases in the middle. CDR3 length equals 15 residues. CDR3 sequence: CASSNRDFNTGELFF. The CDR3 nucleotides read TGTGCCAGCAGTAACCGGGACTTCAACACCGGGGAGCTGTTTTTT.

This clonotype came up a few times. CDR3 amino acids: CASSLDTTNYGYTF. CDR3 sequence (DNA): TGCGCCAGCAGCCTGGACACCACTAACTATGGCTACACCTTC. This chain connects TRBV5-1 to TRBJ1-2; the D gene is possibly TRBD1 (5 bases). V was trimmed by 4 bases and J by 0 bases, leaving 10 bases between them. From germline, CDR1 is SGHRS and CDR2 YFSETQ. The length of the CDR3 is 14 residues.

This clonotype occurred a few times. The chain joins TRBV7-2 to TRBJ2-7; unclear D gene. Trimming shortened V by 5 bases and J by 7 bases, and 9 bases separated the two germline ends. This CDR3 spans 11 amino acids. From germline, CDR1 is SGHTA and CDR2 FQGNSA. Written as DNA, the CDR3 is TGTGCCAGCAGCCCAGCCCGGGAGCAGTACTTC. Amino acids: CASSPAREQYF. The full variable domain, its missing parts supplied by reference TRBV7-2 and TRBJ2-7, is GAGVSQSPSNKVTEKGKDVELRCDPISGHTALYWYRQSLGQGLEFLIYFQGNSAPDKSGLPSDRFSAERTGGSVSTLTIQRTQQEDSAVYLCASSPAREQYFGPGTRLTVT.

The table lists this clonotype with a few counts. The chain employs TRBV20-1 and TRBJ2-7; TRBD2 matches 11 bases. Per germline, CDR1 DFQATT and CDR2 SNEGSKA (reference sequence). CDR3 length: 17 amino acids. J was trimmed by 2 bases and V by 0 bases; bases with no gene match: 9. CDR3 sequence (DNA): TGCAGTGCTAGAGATGCACTAGCGGGAGTGCTAACCTACGAGCAGTACTTC. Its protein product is CSARDALAGVLTYEQYF.

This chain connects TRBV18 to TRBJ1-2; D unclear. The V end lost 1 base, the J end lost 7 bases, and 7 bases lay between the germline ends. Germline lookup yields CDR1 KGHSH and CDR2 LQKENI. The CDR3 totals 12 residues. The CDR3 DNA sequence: TGTGCCAGCTCACCACAGGGTAGTGGCTACACCTTC. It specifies CASSPQGSGYTF.

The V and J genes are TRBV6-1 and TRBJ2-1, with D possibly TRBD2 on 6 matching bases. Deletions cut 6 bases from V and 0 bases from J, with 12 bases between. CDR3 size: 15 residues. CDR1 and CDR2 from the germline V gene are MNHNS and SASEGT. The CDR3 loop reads CASSQLADSYNEQFF. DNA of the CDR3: TGTGCCAGCAGCCAACTAGCAGACTCCTACAATGAGCAGTTCTTC.

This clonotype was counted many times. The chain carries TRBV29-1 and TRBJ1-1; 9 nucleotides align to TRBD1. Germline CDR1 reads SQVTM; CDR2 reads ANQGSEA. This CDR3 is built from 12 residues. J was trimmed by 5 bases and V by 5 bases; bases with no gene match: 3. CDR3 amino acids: CSVWDRVTEAFF. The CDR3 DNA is TGCAGCGTTTGGGACAGGGTTACTGAAGCTTTCTTT.

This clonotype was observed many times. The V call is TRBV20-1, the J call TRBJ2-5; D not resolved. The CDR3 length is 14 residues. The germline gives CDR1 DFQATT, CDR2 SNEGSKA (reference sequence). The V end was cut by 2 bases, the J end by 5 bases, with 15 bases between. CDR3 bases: TGCAGTGCTAGAAACCTCGGAAGAGAGGAGACCCAGTACTTC. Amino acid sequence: CSARNLGREETQYF.

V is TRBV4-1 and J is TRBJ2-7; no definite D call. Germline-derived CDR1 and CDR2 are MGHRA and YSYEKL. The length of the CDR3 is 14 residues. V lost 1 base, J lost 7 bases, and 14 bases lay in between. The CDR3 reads CASSQVPPIGEQYF. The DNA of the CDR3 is TGCGCCAGCAGCCAAGTTCCGCCTATTGGAGAGCAGTACTTC.

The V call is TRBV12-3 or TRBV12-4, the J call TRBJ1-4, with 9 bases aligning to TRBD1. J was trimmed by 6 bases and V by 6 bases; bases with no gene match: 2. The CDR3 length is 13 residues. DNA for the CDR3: TGTGCCAGCAGGAGGACAGGGGATGAAAAACTGTTTTTT. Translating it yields CASRRTGDEKLFF.

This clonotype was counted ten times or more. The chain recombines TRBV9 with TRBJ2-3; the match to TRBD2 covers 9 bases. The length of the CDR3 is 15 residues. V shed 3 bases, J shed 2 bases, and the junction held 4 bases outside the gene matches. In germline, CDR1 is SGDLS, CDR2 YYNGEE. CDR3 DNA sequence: TGTGCCAGCAGCGATGGGACTAGCTCCACAGATACGCAGTATTTT. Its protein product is CASSDGTSSTDTQYF.

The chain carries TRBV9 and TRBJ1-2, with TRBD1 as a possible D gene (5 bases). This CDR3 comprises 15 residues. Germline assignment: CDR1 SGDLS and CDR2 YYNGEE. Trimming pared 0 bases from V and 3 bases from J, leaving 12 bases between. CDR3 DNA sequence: TGTGCCAGCAGCGTAGACAGGCGGGCTCACTATGGCTACACCTTC. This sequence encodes CASSVDRRAHYGYTF.

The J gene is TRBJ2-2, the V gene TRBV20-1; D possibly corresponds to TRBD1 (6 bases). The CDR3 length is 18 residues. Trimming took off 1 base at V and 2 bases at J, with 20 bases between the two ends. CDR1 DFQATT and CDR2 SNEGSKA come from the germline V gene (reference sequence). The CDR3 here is CSARGRALDRFNTGELFF. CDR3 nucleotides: TGCAGTGCTAGAGGGCGCGCTTTGGACAGATTTAACACCGGGGAGCTGTTTTTT.